This entry lists 27 T cell receptor beta chains sequenced from one sample in a study of T-cell memory formation after mild COVID-19. TCRdb analysed the 5' RACE reads with MiXCR anew, one entry per CDR3 protein. Of some 200,000 distinct CDR3 sequences in the sample, 9.5% were seen once. Sequenced material: PBMCs or a T cell subset sorted from them (not recorded which). Receptor source: a man younger than 35 who had mild COVID-19 (a few samples of this study predate the infection). Cell type and time point are not known.

V is TRBV6-2 or TRBV6-3 and J is TRBJ2-5; no definite D call. CDR3 size: 17 residues. The germline V gene has CDR1 MNHEY and CDR2 SVGEGT. The V end was cut by 0 bases, the J end by 4 bases, with 18 bases between. For the CDR3, the DNA is TGTGCCAGCAGTTACTCGAAATGGCGCGGACGAAGAGAGACCCAGTACTTC. It specifies CASSYSKWRGRRETQYF.

The chain recombines TRBV10-3 with TRBJ2-7; D is perhaps TRBD2 (5 bases). The CDR3 loop spans 15 amino acids. CDR1 is ENHRY, CDR2 SYGVKD, per germline. Trimming stripped 6 bases from V and 4 bases from J, with 19 bases between. The CDR3 DNA reads TGTGCCATCAGCCGGACCCAAGACACGGGATACGAGCAGTACTTC. It codes for CAISRTQDTGYEQYF.

The sample holds many counts of this clonotype. This sequence joins TRBV7-2 and TRBJ2-5; D is uncertain. V was cut by 1 base and J by 5 bases, with 14 bases left in between. Germline CDR1 and CDR2: SGHTA and FQGNSA. This CDR3 has 15 residues. The CDR3 DNA follows: TGTGCCAGCAGCTTAGTGTTTAGTGGAACGGAGACCCAGTACTTC. Translated: CASSLVFSGTETQYF. Variable domain in full (rest from reference TRBV7-2 and TRBJ2-5): GAGVSQSPSNKVTEKGKDVELRCDPISGHTALYWYRQSLGQGLEFLIYFQGNSAPDKSGLPSDRFSAERTGGSVSTLTIQRTQQEDSAVYLCASSLVFSGTETQYFGPGTRLLVL.

This sequence joins TRBV7-2 and TRBJ1-1, with a possible D match to TRBD1 (5 bases). This CDR3 spans 14 amino acids. Germline CDR1 is SGHTA and CDR2 is FQGNSA. V lost 4 bases and J 4 bases, leaving 13 bases between the germline ends. The CDR3 reads CASSYRGGVTEAFF. The CDR3, as DNA: TGTGCCAGCAGCTACCGGGGAGGGGTCACTGAAGCTTTCTTT.

In this sample, this clonotype turned up a few times. The V and J genes are TRBV9 and TRBJ1-5; 7 bases align to TRBD1. CDR3 size: 15 residues. CDR1 is SGDLS and CDR2 is YYNGEE in the germline V gene. V lost 0 bases and J lost 5; bases outside the gene matches: 5. In DNA form, the CDR3 reads TGTGCCAGCAGCGTAGAGGCGACAGGGTATCAGCCCCAGCATTTT. Translating it yields CASSVEATGYQPQHF.

This clonotype was observed a few times. The chain recombines TRBV2 with TRBJ2-1, with a weak D call TRBD2 (6 bases). CDR3 size: 15 residues. The V and J ends lost 10 bases and 5 bases respectively, with 21 bases between them. Germline V gene lookup returns CDR1 SNHLY and CDR2 FYNNEI. The DNA for the CDR3 is TGTGCCACCAGACACCGGTCAGGCGGGGACAATGAGCAGTTCTTC. Translated: CATRHRSGGDNEQFF.

This chain links TRBV2 with TRBJ2-3, with D uncertain. Trimming removed 3 bases at V and 1 base at J, with 14 bases between. The CDR3 runs 16 residues. Germline loops: CDR1 SNHLY, CDR2 FYNNEI. The CDR3 loop reads CASSELGYTGTDTQYF. The CDR3 nucleotides read TGTGCCAGCAGTGAGTTGGGGTATACTGGCACAGATACGCAGTATTTT. The full variable domain, completed using reference TRBV2 and TRBJ2-3, is EPEVTQTPSHQVTQMGQEVILRCVPISNHLYFYWYRQILGQKVEFLVSFYNNEISEKSEIFDDQFSVERPDGSNFTLKIRSTKLEDSAMYFCASSELGYTGTDTQYFGPGTRLTVL.

This clonotype showed up just a few times. The chain couples TRBV10-1 to TRBJ2-7; TRBD2 aligns across 8 bases. The length of the CDR3 is 13 residues. Germline CDR1 reads WNHNN; CDR2 reads SYGVQD (reference sequence). V dropped 1 base and J dropped 6; count of bases not matched to a gene: 2. The CDR3 region has the DNA TGCGCCAGCAGTGAGTTCGGGGGGGGCGAGCAGTACTTC. As protein: CASSEFGGGEQYF.

This clonotype was seen a handful of times. The chain couples TRBV10-3 to TRBJ1-6; D not certain. V lost 5 bases, J lost 0 bases, and 11 bases lay in between. CDR1 and CDR2 from the germline V gene are ENHRY and SYGVKD. This CDR3 is 16 amino acids long. The CDR3 DNA is TGTGCCATCAGTCCCGGACTGGACTCCTATAATTCACCCCTCCACTTT. As protein: CAISPGLDSYNSPLHF.

The sample holds a few counts of this clonotype. The rearrangement links TRBV12-3 or TRBV12-4 to TRBJ1-5; D is perhaps TRBD1 (5 bases). V lost 6 bases and J 2 bases, leaving 14 bases between the germline ends. CDR3 length: 15 amino acids. CDR3 residues: CASRQDSFGNQPQHF. DNA for the CDR3: TGTGCCAGCAGGCAAGACAGTTTCGGCAATCAGCCCCAGCATTTT.

V gene TRBV5-1 combines with J gene TRBJ2-5; 7 bases are shared with TRBD2. This CDR3 is built from 15 residues. Per the germline V gene, CDR1 is SGHRS and CDR2 is YFSETQ. V dropped 0 bases and J dropped 2; count of bases not matched to a gene: 4. The CDR3 loop reads CASSLDGRGQETQYF. The CDR3 DNA is TGCGCCAGCAGCTTGGATGGGCGGGGGCAAGAGACCCAGTACTTC.

J is TRBJ1-1 and V is TRBV6-5; D is uncertain. CDR3 size: 14 residues. The germline CDR1 and CDR2 sequences are MNHEY and SVGAGI. V lost 0 bases and J lost 3, with 8 bases in between. The CDR3 reads CASSYSARDTEAFF. For the CDR3, the DNA is TGTGCCAGCAGTTACTCTGCACGGGACACTGAAGCTTTCTTT.

The CDR3 region has the DNA TGTGCCAGCACCTCGGTCGAGAGGTGGGCTTTCTTT. Its protein product is CASTSVERWAFF. This sequence joins TRBV6-1 and TRBJ1-1; unclear D gene. Deletions cut 7 bases from V and 11 bases from J, with 17 bases between. The CDR3 spans 12 residues. The germline CDR1 and CDR2 sequences are MNHNS and SASEGT.

This clonotype was found many times. The chain couples TRBV4-2 to TRBJ2-2, with 7 bases that match TRBD1. This CDR3 comprises 15 residues. The V gene end was trimmed by 1 base and the J gene end by 6 bases; junction bases not matched to a gene: 5. CDR1 and CDR2 from the germline V gene are LGHNA and YNFKEQ. The CDR3 DNA sequence: TGTGCCAGCAGCCAAGGTCACAGGGGCGCCGGGGAGCTGTTTTTT. Protein: CASSQGHRGAGELFF.

Ten or more counts support this clonotype. This chain links TRBV7-2 with TRBJ2-3; TRBD2 matches at 7 bases. The J segment lost 4 bases and the V segment lost 6 bases, leaving 4 bases of the junction unmatched. CDR3 length: 13 amino acids. CDR1 SGHTA and CDR2 FQGNSA come from the germline V gene. The chain's CDR3 is CASSFRGADTQYF. CDR3 sequence (DNA): TGTGCCAGCAGTTTCCGGGGGGCAGATACGCAGTATTTT.

The chain couples TRBV7-3 to TRBJ2-5, with D perhaps being TRBD1 or TRBD2 (5 bases each). The CDR3 is 13 residues long. The V end lost 5 bases, the J end lost 6 bases, and 13 bases lay between the germline ends. Looked up from germline, CDR1 is SGHTA and CDR2 is FQGTGA. The DNA for the CDR3 is TGTGCCAGCAGCCCTCCGGGGCAACAGACCCAGTACTTC. This translates into CASSPPGQQTQYF.

This clonotype appeared a few times. The chain combines TRBV28 with TRBJ2-7; 7 bases are a match to TRBD1. With 5 bases clipped from V and 2 bases from J, the junction kept 12 bases outside the gene matches. The germline gives CDR1 MDHEN, CDR2 SYDVKM. The CDR3 contains 16 residues. CDR3 sequence: CASSPAQNRGTYEQYF. The CDR3 DNA is TGTGCCAGCAGTCCCGCCCAGAACAGGGGAACCTACGAGCAGTACTTC.

The V and J genes are TRBV5-6 and TRBJ1-4; tentative D call: TRBD1 (5 bases). This CDR3 contains 17 residues. V lost 5 bases and J lost 0, with 17 bases in between. CDR1 SGHDT and CDR2 YYEEEE come from the germline V gene. This CDR3 reads CASSFWGTYATNEKLFF. The CDR3 nucleotides are TGTGCCAGCAGTTTTTGGGGGACGTACGCAACTAATGAAAAACTGTTTTTT.

The rearrangement joins TRBV5-1 to TRBJ1-1; the D is unclear. V lost 4 bases and J 3 bases, leaving 16 bases between the germline ends. Germline V gene data show CDR1 as SGHRS and CDR2 as YFSETQ. This CDR3 region has 15 residues. For the CDR3, the DNA is TGCGCCAGCAGCCTGGCCCCCGGGGAGGACACTGAAGCTTTCTTT. It codes for CASSLAPGEDTEAFF.

There are a few counts of this clonotype. This sequence joins TRBV5-1 and TRBJ1-1, with 9 nucleotides matching TRBD1. The germline V gene encodes CDR1 SGHRS and CDR2 YFSETQ. V was clipped by 3 bases and J by 0 bases; unmatched bases: 9. The CDR3 is 17 residues long. The CDR3 nucleotides are TGCGCCAGCAGCTCCAGTCCCGGGACAGGGCTGAACACTGAAGCTTTCTTT. Amino acid sequence: CASSSSPGTGLNTEAFF.

This rearrangement joins TRBV2 to TRBJ1-5; TRBD1 might be the D (6 bases). This CDR3 has 13 amino acids. CDR1 is SNHLY, CDR2 FYNNEI, per germline. With 7 bases removed from V and 5 bases from J, the gap between germline ends came to 12 bases. The CDR3, as DNA: TGTGCCAGCAAAGGGGGGAGGGATCAGCCCCAGCATTTT. Translated, it gives CASKGGRDQPQHF. The full variable domain, rest sourced from reference TRBV2 and TRBJ1-5, is EPEVTQTPSHQVTQMGQEVILRCVPISNHLYFYWYRQILGQKVEFLVSFYNNEISEKSEIFDDQFSVERPDGSNFTLKIRSTKLEDSAMYFCASKGGRDQPQHFGDGTRLSIL.

Many counts were recorded for this clonotype. The chain is built from TRBV29-1 and TRBJ2-5; D is perhaps TRBD1 (8 bases). Trimming stripped 7 bases from V and 5 bases from J, with 20 bases between. The germline CDR1 and CDR2 sequences are SQVTM and ANQGSEA. The CDR3 is 14 residues long. The CDR3 nucleotides are TGCAGCGCCACGGGAGGACAGGGATGGGAGACCCAGTACTTC. This sequence encodes CSATGGQGWETQYF.

This clonotype turned up a few times. The rearrangement links TRBV7-2 to TRBJ1-6, with 7 positions matching TRBD1. After removal of 5 bases from V and 4 bases from J, the junction contained 2 bases not matched to a gene. The CDR3 is 14 amino acids. Germline V gene sequence: CDR1 SGHTA, CDR2 FQGNSA. CDR3 residues: CASSEGQYNSPLHF. The CDR3 DNA sequence: TGTGCCAGCAGCGAGGGACAGTATAATTCACCCCTCCACTTT. Full variable domain (outside the CDR3, taken from reference TRBV7-2 and TRBJ1-6): GAGVSQSPSNKVTEKGKDVELRCDPISGHTALYWYRQSLGQGLEFLIYFQGNSAPDKSGLPSDRFSAERTGGSVSTLTIQRTQQEDSAVYLCASSEGQYNSPLHFGNGTRLTVT.

This clonotype showed up many times. The chain combines TRBV5-1 with TRBJ2-5; D gene uncertain. The CDR3 spans 14 residues. The V end lost 0 bases, the J end lost 2 bases, and 8 bases lay between the germline ends. Germline loops: CDR1 SGHRS, CDR2 YFSETQ. The CDR3 DNA reads TGCGCCAGCAGCTTGGATCTCCCTCAAGAGACCCAGTACTTC. It specifies CASSLDLPQETQYF.

This clonotype has only a few counts. This chain links TRBV20-1 with TRBJ1-4; D call uncertain. V was shortened by 6 bases and J by 8 bases, with 16 bases between the two germline ends. This CDR3 has 13 amino acids. Germline loops: CDR1 DFQATT, CDR2 SNEGSKA (reference sequence). CDR3 nucleotide sequence: TGCAGTGCCCAGAATCACGGAGGCGAAAAACTGTTTTTT. Its protein product is CSAQNHGGEKLFF.

There are many counts of this clonotype. The V and J genes are TRBV5-1 and TRBJ2-7; 9 bases fit TRBD2. Trimming at V came to 3 bases and at J to 2 bases, leaving 9 bases not matched to a gene. Germline V CDR1 and CDR2: SGHRS, YFSETQ. The CDR3 covers 16 residues. The CDR3 sequence: CASSSNSGGIAYEQYF. CDR3 nucleotides: TGCGCCAGCAGCTCGAATAGCGGGGGAATCGCCTACGAGCAGTACTTC.

This clonotype was observed a handful of times. This chain joins TRBV24-1 and TRBJ1-4; D may be TRBD1 (5 bases). V was clipped by 3 bases and J by 3 bases, with 10 bases between them. This CDR3 region has 15 residues. Looked up from germline, CDR1 is KGHDR and CDR2 is SFDVKD. DNA of the CDR3: TGTGCCACCAGTGATCCCGGGACGTCTAATGAAAAACTGTTTTTT. Translated: CATSDPGTSNEKLFF.